These 18 T cell receptor beta chains share one sample of origin, sequenced in a study of Tregs in tolerant kidney transplant recipients. Profiled with immunoSEQ multiplex PCR; TCRdb holds only in-frame clones, not every one. The table shows tens of thousands of clones, with 65% to 85% occurring only once. The specimen sequenced was CD4+ T cells from blood. All receptors derive from a human donor in good health.

This clone was recorded once. The chain is built from TRBV11-2 and TRBJ1-2; no clear D. CDR1 SGHAT and CDR2 FQNNGV come from the germline V gene. Trimming pared 1 base from V and 1 base from J, leaving 13 bases between. The CDR3 is 16 amino acids. In DNA, the CDR3 is TGTGCCAGCAGCTTAGGGACCCTGCGGGATAACTATGGCTACACCTTC. It translates to CASSLGTLRDNYGYTF.

This chain connects TRBV6-1 to TRBJ2-6; D unclear. This CDR3 has 15 amino acids. CDR1 MNHNS and CDR2 SASEGT come from the germline V gene. With 6 bases removed from V and 0 bases from J, the gap between germline ends came to 9 bases. CDR3 bases: TGTGCCAGCAGACCTCCAGGCTCTGGGGCCAACGTCCTGACTTTC. Protein sequence: CASRPPGSGANVLTF.

This sequence joins TRBV9 and TRBJ2-5, with 8 nucleotides matching TRBD2. V dropped 4 bases and J dropped 3; count of bases not matched to a gene: 11. Germline V lookup: CDR1 SGDLS, CDR2 YYNGEE. The CDR3 is 16 residues long. CDR3 DNA sequence: TGTGCCAGCAGCTGGGGAACCGGGACTAGGAAAGAGACCCAGTACTTC. As protein: CASSWGTGTRKETQYF.

This chain links TRBV6-5 with TRBJ1-2; D perhaps matches TRBD1 (6 bases). The CDR3 runs 13 residues. Germline V lookup: CDR1 MNHEY, CDR2 SVGAGI. The V end was cut by 5 bases, the J end by 8 bases, with 15 bases between. The CDR3: CASSPHSGAGYTF. In DNA form, the CDR3 reads TGTGCCAGCAGTCCCCACTCGGGGGCCGGCTACACCTTC.

This chain links TRBV2 with TRBJ2-7, with TRBD2 matching 8 bases. CDR3 size: 12 residues. With 8 bases clipped from V and 3 bases from J, the junction kept 3 bases outside the gene matches. From germline, CDR1 is SNHLY and CDR2 FYNNEI. The DNA for the CDR3 is TGTGCCAGCGTCGGGGGGGGCTACGAGCAGTACTTC. It is translated as CASVGGGYEQYF.

The chain carries TRBV18 and TRBJ1-1; D is ambiguous. The length of the CDR3 is 13 residues. CDR1 and CDR2 from the germline V gene are KGHSH and LQKENI. Trimming stripped 3 bases from V and 3 bases from J, with 8 bases between. In nucleotides, the CDR3 is TGTGCCAGCTCACCCCCGTTCGACACTGAAGCTTTCTTT. Protein sequence: CASSPPFDTEAFF.

The chain has TRBV9 and TRBJ2-3; 9 bases map to TRBD2. V gave up 0 bases and J gave up 1 base; unmatched junction bases: 3. Germline V gives CDR1 SGDLS, CDR2 YYNGEE. This CDR3 comprises 16 residues. The CDR3 loop is CASSVVSSGGTDTQYF. The DNA for the CDR3 is TGTGCCAGCAGCGTAGTATCTAGCGGGGGCACAGATACGCAGTATTTT. Combining the CDR3 with reference TRBV9 and TRBJ2-3 gives the whole variable domain DSGVTQTPKHLITATGQRVTLRCSPRSGDLSVYWYQQSLDQGLQFLIQYYNGEERAKGNILERFSAQQFPDLHSELNLSSLELGDSALYFCASSVVSSGGTDTQYFGPGTRLTVL.

This chain links TRBV6-5 with TRBJ2-1, with D unresolved. V lost 2 bases, J lost 13 bases, and 15 bases lay in between. This CDR3 has 13 amino acids. CDR1 MNHEY and CDR2 SVGAGI come from the germline V gene. DNA of the CDR3: TGTGCCAGCAGTTACCCTGATAGATTCAGTCAGTTCTTC. Translating gives CASSYPDRFSQFF.

The V call is TRBV6-6, the J call TRBJ2-1; weak D call: TRBD2 (6 bases). This CDR3 is built from 16 residues. In germline, CDR1 is MNHNY, CDR2 SVGAGI (reference sequence). V was trimmed by 2 bases and J by 10 bases, leaving 21 bases between them. CDR3 DNA: TGTGCCAGCAGTTACCCCCCGGCGGGGATACAAGGCGAGCAGTTCTTC. Amino acid sequence: CASSYPPAGIQGEQFF.

This clone was recorded a few times. The chain carries TRBV6-6 and TRBJ1-2; no firm D call. V gave up 5 bases and J gave up 8 bases, with 18 bases separating them. Per the germline V gene, CDR1 is MNHNY and CDR2 is SVGAGI (reference sequence). The CDR3 covers 14 residues. CDR3 DNA sequence: TGTGCCAGCAGTACGCACACGGCCCCGCGGGGCTACACCTTC. It translates to CASSTHTAPRGYTF.

The chain joins TRBV6-1 to TRBJ2-2, with TRBD2 as a possible D gene (6 bases). CDR1 is MNHNS and CDR2 is SASEGT in the germline V gene. The V end was cut by 6 bases, the J end by 9 bases, with 17 bases between. The length of the CDR3 is 14 residues. CDR3 sequence (DNA): TGTGCCAGCAGGCGGGACCCCCCTGGAAGGGAGCTGTTTTTT. This gives the protein CASRRDPPGRELFF.

The J gene is TRBJ2-7, the V gene TRBV11-1; D may be TRBD2 (6 bases). The germline V gene has CDR1 SGHAT and CDR2 FQDESV (reference sequence). V was clipped by 6 bases and J by 3 bases, with 12 bases between them. This CDR3 is built from 13 residues. The CDR3 sequence: CASSGGGDYEQYF. CDR3 nucleotides: TGTGCCAGCAGTGGAGGCGGGGACTACGAGCAGTACTTC.

This clone was seen just once. The chain is built from TRBV4-3 and TRBJ2-5; TRBD1 is a possible D gene (6 bases). The germline V and J ends were trimmed by 6 bases and 2 bases, with 13 bases remaining between them. This CDR3 has 14 amino acids. CDR1 and CDR2 (germline): LGHNA, YSLEER. The CDR3 here is CASRKGVNQETQYF. In DNA, the CDR3 is TGCGCCAGCAGGAAGGGGGTGAATCAAGAGACCCAGTACTTC.

The V and J genes are TRBV4-1 and TRBJ1-6; no clear D. The CDR3 contains 15 residues. V was trimmed by 2 bases and J by 9 bases, leaving 14 bases between them. The germline CDR1 and CDR2 sequences are MGHRA and YSYEKL. The CDR3 nucleotides are TGCGCCAGCAGCCAAAGATTTCTTGGAAGTTCACCCCTCCACTTT. It codes for CASSQRFLGSSPLHF.

The V gene is TRBV6-5, the J gene TRBJ2-7; 11 nucleotides line up with TRBD2. V lost 5 bases and J lost 2; bases outside the gene matches: 5. CDR3 length equals 15 residues. CDR1 and CDR2 (germline): MNHEY, SVGAGI. DNA of the CDR3: TGTGCCAGCAGTCCGCGACTAGCGGGACCCTACGAGCAGTACTTC. This gives the protein CASSPRLAGPYEQYF.

The J gene is TRBJ2-3, the V gene TRBV7-7, with D possibly TRBD2 on 5 matching bases. Trimming took off 5 bases at V and 1 base at J, with 10 bases between the two ends. This CDR3 has 14 amino acids. Germline V gene lookup returns CDR1 SSHAT and CDR2 FNYEAQ (reference sequence). This chain's CDR3 is CASSPLVRTDTQYF. In DNA form, the CDR3 reads TGTGCCAGCAGCCCACTAGTCCGCACAGATACGCAGTATTTT.

In this sample, this clone turned up many times. This CDR3 is also generated by other DNA sequences in the sample. The rearrangement uses TRBV19 and TRBJ2-2, with 7 bases identical to TRBD1. The CDR3 extends over 19 amino acids. Unmatched junction bases numbered 24, after V lost 9 bases and J lost 5 bases. CDR1 and CDR2 from the germline V gene are LNHDA and SQIVND (reference sequence). CDR3 in DNA: TGTGCCAGCTACAGAGGGACAGAAGCCCTGGCTGAGTGGACCGGGGAGCTGTTTTTT. The encoded protein is CASYRGTEALAEWTGELFF. Supplemented by reference TRBV19 and TRBJ2-2, the full variable domain reads DGGITQSPKYLFRKEGQNVTLSCEQNLNHDAMYWYRQDPGQGLRLIYYSQIVNDFQKGDIAEGYSVSREKKESFPLTVTSAQKNPTAFYLCASYRGTEALAEWTGELFFGEGSRLTVL.

With respect to this clone: One junction end disagrees with the germline gene, perhaps due to a read error. The genes are TRBV5-4 and TRBJ1-5, with D perhaps TRBD1 (5 bases). CDR1 and CDR2 from the germline V gene are SGHNT and YYREEE (reference sequence). The CDR3 runs 13 residues. The CDR3 nucleotides are TGTGCCAGCAGCTTGGGGGGGGAGACCGCTTTTGCTTTT. Its translation is CASSLGGETAFAF.